This T cell receptor beta chain derives from a study of blood T cell repertoires in COVID-19. Original processing methods: Nucleated cell number was recorded as an estimate derived from reference gene primer amplification. Repertoires were generated with immunoSEQ multiplex PCR, while TCRdb's copy carries only in-frame clones and drops some. V, J and clone size derive from that table, while D and trimming were established from the DNA sequence. This table has under 150,000 clones, around three quarters appearing once. The sequence was collected from a woman of 80 years or more with acute or convalescent COVID-19. Sequences were obtained from peripheral blood.

CDR3 amino acids: CASRQPSGRTQYF. In nucleotides, the CDR3 is TGTGCCAGCAGACAACCCTCAGGGCGGACCCAGTACTTC. The genes are TRBV12-3 or TRBV12-4 and TRBJ2-5; D is perhaps TRBD1 (5 bases). This CDR3 has 13 residues. Trimming removed 6 bases from V and 7 bases from J, with 15 bases in between.